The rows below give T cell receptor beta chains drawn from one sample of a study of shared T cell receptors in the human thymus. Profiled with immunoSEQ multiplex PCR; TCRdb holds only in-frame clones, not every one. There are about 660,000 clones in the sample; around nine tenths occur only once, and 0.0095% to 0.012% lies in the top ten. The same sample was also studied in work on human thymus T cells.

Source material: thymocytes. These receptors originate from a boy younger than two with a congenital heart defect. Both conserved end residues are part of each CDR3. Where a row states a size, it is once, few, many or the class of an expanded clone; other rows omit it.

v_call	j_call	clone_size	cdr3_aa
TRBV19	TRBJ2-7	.	CASSGLAGEAYEQYF
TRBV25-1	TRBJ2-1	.	CASSGPGTDTRFF
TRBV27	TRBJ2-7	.	CASRTGGVEQYF
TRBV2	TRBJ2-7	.	CASSRRGRASEQYF
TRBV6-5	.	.	CASTYVHRGLYEQYF
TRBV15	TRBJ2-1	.	CATSRFSSSYNEQFF
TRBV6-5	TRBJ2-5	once	CASSYRDRGRSETQYF
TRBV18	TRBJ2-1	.	CASSVQGQAYNEQFF
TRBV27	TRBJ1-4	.	CASSSGTGVEKLFF
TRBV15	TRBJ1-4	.	CATSRGAGPTNEKLFF
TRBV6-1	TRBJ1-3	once	CASSEWDRGRGNTIYF
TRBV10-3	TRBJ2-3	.	CAIGLAKADTQYF
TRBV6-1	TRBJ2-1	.	CASRLPGYEQFF
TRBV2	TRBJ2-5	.	CASVDPGQGARETQYF
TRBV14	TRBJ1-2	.	CASSPLEGLMVGYGYTF
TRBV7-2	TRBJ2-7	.	CASSPAGNYEQYF
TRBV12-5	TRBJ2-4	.	CASGLVRRTAIQYF
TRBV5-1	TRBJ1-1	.	CASSLRRENTEAFF
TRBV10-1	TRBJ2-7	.	CASSEGRGSYEQYF
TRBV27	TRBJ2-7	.	CASSPSGQASYEQYF
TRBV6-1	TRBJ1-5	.	CASSEGGQLRSNQPQHF
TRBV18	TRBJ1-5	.	CASSPRHYSSNQPQHF
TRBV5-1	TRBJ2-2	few	CASSLAGQNTGELFF
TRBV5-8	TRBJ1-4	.	CASSPRGRAGEKLFF